This T cell receptor (beta chain) was obtained from a study of blood T cell repertoires in COVID-19. Study-wide background: Samples of COVID-19 (acute and convalescent) were obtained from the United States, Italy and Spain. Sources were T cells, B-cell-depleted T cells, or PBMCs; the material itself was cDNA or gDNA.

Germline CDR1 SGHAT, CDR2 FQNNGV. The germline V and J ends were trimmed by 1 base and 2 bases, with 16 bases remaining between them. This CDR3 comprises 17 residues. Some clones are missing from TCRdb's copy, which holds only in-frame ones; the method was immunoSEQ multiplex PCR. The repertoire consists of 130,000 or so clones, with about four fifths occurring once and the leading ten covering roughly 3%. Material for sequencing was peripheral blood. V gene TRBV11-2 combines with J gene TRBJ2-3, with D maybe TRBD2 (5 bases). This receptor was identified in a woman of 80 years or more with acute or convalescent COVID-19. For the CDR3, the DNA is TGTGCCAGCAGCTTAGTCGGCGGAGGCTCCACCACAGATACGCAGTATTTT. Protein product: CASSLVGGGSTTDTQYF.